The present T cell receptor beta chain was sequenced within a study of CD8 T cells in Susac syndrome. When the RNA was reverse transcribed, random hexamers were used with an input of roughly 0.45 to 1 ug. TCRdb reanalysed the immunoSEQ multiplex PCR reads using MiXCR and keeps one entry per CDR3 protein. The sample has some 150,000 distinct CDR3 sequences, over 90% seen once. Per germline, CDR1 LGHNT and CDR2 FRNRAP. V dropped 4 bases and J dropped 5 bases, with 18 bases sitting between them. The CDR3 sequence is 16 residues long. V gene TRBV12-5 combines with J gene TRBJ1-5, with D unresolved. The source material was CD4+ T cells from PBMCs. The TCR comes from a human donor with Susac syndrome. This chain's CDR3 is CASGSRGTQRDQPQHF. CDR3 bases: TGTGCTAGTGGTTCCCGCGGTACTCAGCGAGATCAGCCCCAGCATTTT.